One sample yielded the 9 T cell receptor beta chains listed below, sequenced in a study of T cells in localized non-small cell lung cancer. Repertoires were generated with immunoSEQ multiplex PCR, while TCRdb's copy carries only in-frame clones and drops some. The table includes around 31,000 clones, 85% to 95% detected once. Specimen: peripheral blood, collected before any cancer treatment. These receptors were collected from a woman aged 35 to 70 with stage I lung adenocarcinoma.

The J gene is TRBJ2-1, the V gene TRBV28, with TRBD2 identical over 7 bases. V was clipped by 3 bases and J by 2 bases; unmatched bases: 4. The CDR3 is made up of 15 amino acids. Germline V lookup: CDR1 MDHEN, CDR2 SYDVKM. The CDR3 DNA sequence: TGTGCCAGCAGTTTTCAACGGGGGGCCTACAATGAGCAGTTCTTC. Residues: CASSFQRGAYNEQFF.

The chain joins TRBV19 to TRBJ1-1; D possibly corresponds to TRBD1 (6 bases). Deletions cut 5 bases from V and 5 bases from J, with 12 bases between. The length of the CDR3 is 13 residues. CDR1 and CDR2 (germline): LNHDA, SQIVND (reference sequence). The CDR3 DNA follows: TGTGCCAGTAGTGAACAGGGAGGGACTGAAGCTTTCTTT. Translating gives CASSEQGGTEAFF.

V gene TRBV19 combines with J gene TRBJ1-1; D is ambiguous. The CDR3 consists of 11 residues. V lost 7 bases to trimming and J lost 3 bases, with 6 bases between them. CDR1 is LNHDA and CDR2 is SQIVND in the germline V gene (reference sequence). This CDR3 reads CASKDYTEAFF. CDR3 nucleotides: TGTGCCAGTAAGGACTACACTGAAGCTTTCTTT.

The chain has TRBV19 and TRBJ2-1; D possibly corresponds to TRBD2 (6 bases). V shed 5 bases and J shed 5 bases, with 16 bases lying between them. The CDR3 has 15 amino acids. CDR1 is LNHDA and CDR2 is SQIVND in the germline V gene (reference sequence). The CDR3 reads CASSSRSGLNNEQFF. In DNA, the CDR3 is TGTGCCAGTAGTTCGCGCTCGGGACTTAACAATGAGCAGTTCTTC.

J is TRBJ2-4 and V is TRBV7-9, with 9 positions matching TRBD2. CDR3 length: 15 residues. Germline V gives CDR1 SEHNR, CDR2 FQNEAQ (reference sequence). J lost 7 bases, V lost 5 bases, and 9 bases had no gene match. CDR3 nucleotides: TGTGCCAGCAGCGCCCCCGGGACTAGCACCAACATTCAGTACTTC. It codes for CASSAPGTSTNIQYF.

V usage is TRBV28 and J usage is TRBJ2-5; 12 bases match TRBD2. Germline V gene data show CDR1 as MDHEN and CDR2 as SYDVKM. The CDR3 is 19 residues long. Unmatched junction bases numbered 19, after V lost 6 bases and J lost 5 bases. CDR3 residues: CASRSTSGGLRSLGETQYF. DNA for the CDR3: TGTGCCAGCAGATCCACTAGCGGGGGGCTTAGGTCTCTGGGTGAGACCCAGTACTTC.

The chain is built from TRBV6-5 and TRBJ2-5; 9 bases map to TRBD2. The CDR3 spans 14 residues. The ends lost 6 bases at V and 4 bases at J; junction bases unmatched: 6. Germline assignment: CDR1 MNHEY and CDR2 SVGAGI. CDR3 in DNA: TGTGCCAGCAGACGGGCGGGGGGGGCAGAGACCCAGTACTTC. It is translated as CASRRAGGAETQYF.

V gene TRBV28 combines with J gene TRBJ2-5; the match to TRBD2 covers 8 bases. V was pared by 3 bases and J by 2 bases, with 5 bases of the junction left unmatched. This CDR3 has 15 amino acids. Germline assignment: CDR1 MDHEN and CDR2 SYDVKM. The CDR3 nucleotides are TGTGCCAGCAGTTTGCGGGGGGCGGGGCAAGAGACCCAGTACTTC. It is translated as CASSLRGAGQETQYF. Full variable domain (rest looked up from reference TRBV28 and TRBJ2-5): DVKVTQSSRYLVKRTGEKVFLECVQDMDHENMFWYRQDPGLGLRLIYFSYDVKMKEKGDIPEGYSVSREKKERFSLILESASTNQTSMYLCASSLRGAGQETQYFGPGTRLLVL.

The rearrangement uses TRBV5-6 and TRBJ2-1, with 10 bases lining up with TRBD2. The CDR3 contains 17 residues. Germline CDR1 reads SGHDT; CDR2 reads YYEEEE. Trimming removed 4 bases from V and 6 bases from J; junction bases left unmatched: 13. The DNA for the CDR3 is TGTGCCAGCAGCCAAAGGGGGGCTAGCGGGAGAATCAATGAGCAGTTCTTC. It translates to CASSQRGASGRINEQFF. Full variable domain (rest looked up from reference TRBV5-6 and TRBJ2-1): DAGVTQSPTHLIKTRGQQVTLRCSPKSGHDTVSWYQQALGQGPQFIFQYYEEEERQRGNFPDRFSGHQFPNYSSELNVNALLLGDSALYLCASSQRGASGRINEQFFGPGTRLTVL.